This entry is about one T cell receptor beta chain. Its antigen is not known. Alongside a J-beta primer mix, a sample-barcoded 5' primer served in a second PCR lasting about 6 to 11 cycles. Sequencing yielded, for each sample, at least 3 million paired-end reads carrying CDR3. Using its own MiXCR run on the 5' RACE reads, TCRdb lists one record per CDR3 protein. The sample consists of roughly 570,000 distinct CDR3 sequences, 27% of them appearing once. This entry belongs to a study of blood T cells in healthy people across ages. General study findings and limits: Diversity estimated from one million T cells was considered an underestimate. Among T cells, TCR beta diversity per million cells dropped roughly linearly as age rose.

Isolated per sample were at least 7 million PBMCs. Germline V gene lookup returns CDR1 SGHTA and CDR2 FQGTGA. The CDR3 covers 15 residues. The V end was cut by 2 bases, the J end by 3 bases, with 11 bases between. Source material: blood. The rearrangement uses TRBV7-3 and TRBJ2-1; TRBD1 is a possible D gene (6 bases). This receptor was obtained from a woman in her seventies in good health. The CDR3 here is CASSLSGVVYNEQFF. The CDR3, as DNA: TGTGCCAGCAGCTTATCAGGGGTCGTCTACAATGAGCAGTTCTTC.